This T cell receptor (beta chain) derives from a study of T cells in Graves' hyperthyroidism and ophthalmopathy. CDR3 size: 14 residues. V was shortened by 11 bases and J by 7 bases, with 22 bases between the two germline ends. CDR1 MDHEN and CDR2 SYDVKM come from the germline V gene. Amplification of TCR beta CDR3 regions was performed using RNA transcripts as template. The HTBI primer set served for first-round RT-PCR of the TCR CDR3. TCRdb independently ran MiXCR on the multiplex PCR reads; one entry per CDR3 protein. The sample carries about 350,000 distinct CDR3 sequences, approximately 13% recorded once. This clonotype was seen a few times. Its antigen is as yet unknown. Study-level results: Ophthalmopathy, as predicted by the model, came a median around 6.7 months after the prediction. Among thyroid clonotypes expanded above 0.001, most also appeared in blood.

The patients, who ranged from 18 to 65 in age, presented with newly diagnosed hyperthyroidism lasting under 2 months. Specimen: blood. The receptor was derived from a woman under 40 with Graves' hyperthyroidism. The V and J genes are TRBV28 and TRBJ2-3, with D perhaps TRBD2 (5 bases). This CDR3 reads CAGIEGHNLHTQYF. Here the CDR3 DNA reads TGTGCCGGCATCGAGGGCCACAATCTACATACGCAGTATTTT.